This T cell receptor beta chain stems from a study of cytomegalovirus exposure and HLA in healthy donors. General observations from the study: Segments of the TCR beta V type were, in most cases, productive about 90% or about 30% of the time in an earlier analysis. Trimming of TCR beta V- and J-genes showed a link, identified in a later analysis, to a missense DCLRE1C variant.

This clone was seen a handful of times. Its antigen remains unidentified. The ends lost 7 bases at V and 9 bases at J; junction bases unmatched: 20. The CDR3 runs 19 residues. Germline lookup yields CDR1 LNHDA and CDR2 SQIVND (reference sequence). PCR primers comprised 60 Vbeta and 13 Jbeta primers. The protocol was immunoSEQ multiplex PCR, while the TCRdb copy is restricted to in-frame clones and leaves out a portion. The repertoire consists of some 170,000 clones, with 80% to 90% occurring once and the leading ten covering roughly 7.7%. Sequenced: PBMCs. The clonotype comes from a woman in her 30s in good health and CMV-seropositive. The chain uses TRBV19 and TRBJ2-1; 14 bases are a match to TRBD2. The CDR3 reads CASTRRGLAGDVGNSEQFF. The CDR3 DNA reads TGTGCCAGTACAAGACGGGGACTAGCGGGGGATGTGGGGAACAGTGAGCAGTTCTTC.